The clone carrying this T cell receptor beta chain was seen only once. The data stem from a study of Ad26.COV2.S vaccination and SARS-CoV-2 variants. The CDR3 consists of 15 residues. Germline loops: CDR1 SGHRS, CDR2 YFSETQ. The ends were cut back, 0 bases at V and 4 bases at J, with 10 bases in the middle. Regarding treatment: around 19 received Ad26.COV2.S at low or high dose, single or two shots; 5 received placebo; per-sample allocation not given. The investigators took samples on day 63 after the first vaccine or placebo injection. Using immunoSEQ multiplex PCR, the repertoire was profiled, and TCRdb retains in-frame clones only, with some absent. The profile shows a few hundred thousand clones, 88% of them singletons.

The chain has TRBV5-1 and TRBJ2-2; D gene unclear. This TCR came from a person between 18 and 65 years old who received the Ad26.COV2.S COVID-19 vaccine or a placebo. The specimen comprised peripheral blood, sampled in a trial of Ad26.COV2.S vaccine versus placebo. The CDR3 sequence is CASSLGSLGTGELFF. In DNA, the CDR3 is TGCGCCAGCAGCTTGGGGAGCCTGGGCACCGGGGAGCTGTTTTTT.